Below, one TCR beta chain is given with its context. The V and J ends lost 5 bases and 4 bases, in that order; junction bases with no gene match: 6. The CDR3 is made up of 14 amino acids. Germline assignment: CDR1 PRHDT and CDR2 FYEKMQ (reference sequence). These data originate in a study of CD8+ T cells in alopecia areata. Treatment meaning: oral pan-JAK inhibitor, 5-10 mg twice daily. Reverse transcribed after extraction, RNA yielded cDNA as the sequencing template. Sequenced by immunoSEQ multiplex PCR; TCRdb stores in-frame clones only, minus some. This sample carries some 200,000 clones, nearly 60% of them seen once, and the ten largest clones take 5.5%.

V usage is TRBV13 and J usage is TRBJ2-5; TRBD2 agrees at 8 bases. The clonotype originates from a human donor with alopecia areata. The sample was CD4+ T cells sorted from blood, taken at week 24, from a patient treated with tofacitinib. Written as DNA, the CDR3 is TGTGCCAGCAGCCTCCCCGGGGGGGTAGAGACCCAGTACTTC. Protein sequence: CASSLPGGVETQYF.